The rows below give T cell receptor beta chains drawn from one sample of a study of blood T cell repertoires in COVID-19. The table came from immunoSEQ multiplex PCR; TCRdb's copy has only in-frame clones and leaves some out. The sample carries about 240,000 clones, 83% recorded once. Input material: PBMCs or T cells enriched from blood (not recorded which). The receptor set was obtained from a middle-aged woman who had been exposed to COVID-19. Each CDR3 is given with its conserved first and last residue. The D gene is left open where the match is weak.

j_call: TRBJ1-4; d_call: TRBD1; v_call: TRBV5-1; cdr3_aa: CASRDPGGVDEKLFF; cdr3_nt: TGCGCCAGCAGGGACCCAGGGGGCGTAGATGAAAAACTGTTTTTT
j_call: TRBJ1-5; d_call: .; v_call: TRBV30; cdr3_aa: CAWSFAGEDQPQHF; cdr3_nt: TGTGCCTGGAGTTTCGCGGGGGAAGATCAGCCCCAGCATTTT
j_call: TRBJ1-3; d_call: .; v_call: TRBV5-1; cdr3_aa: CASSLAIGNTIYF; cdr3_nt: TGCGCCAGCAGCTTGGCTATTGGAAACACCATATATTTT
j_call: TRBJ2-5; d_call: TRBD1; v_call: TRBV5-1; cdr3_aa: CASSLNSGGETQYF; cdr3_nt: TGCGCCAGCAGCTTAAACTCAGGGGGCGAGACCCAGTACTTC
j_call: TRBJ1-1; d_call: TRBD1; v_call: TRBV18; cdr3_aa: CASSGGGDREAFF; cdr3_nt: TGTGCCAGCTCAGGAGGAGGGGACAGGGAAGCTTTCTTT
j_call: TRBJ1-1; d_call: TRBD1; v_call: TRBV11-1; cdr3_aa: CASSLDGTVWTEAFF; cdr3_nt: TGTGCCAGCAGCTTAGACGGGACAGTGTGGACTGAAGCTTTCTTT
j_call: TRBJ1-3; d_call: .; v_call: TRBV14; cdr3_aa: CASSPRDISGNTIYF; cdr3_nt: TGTGCCAGCAGCCCCCGGGACATCTCTGGAAACACCATATATTTT
j_call: TRBJ2-7; d_call: .; v_call: TRBV6-5; cdr3_aa: CASRPPGVNYEQYF; cdr3_nt: TGTGCCAGCAGACCTCCGGGGGTTAACTACGAGCAGTACTTC
j_call: TRBJ1-6; d_call: .; v_call: TRBV28; cdr3_aa: CASSLGTNGSPLHF; cdr3_nt: TGTGCCAGCAGTTTAGGGACAAACGGTTCACCCCTCCACTTT
j_call: TRBJ1-4; d_call: .; v_call: TRBV7-9; cdr3_aa: CASSLRQGNEKLFF; cdr3_nt: TGTGCCAGCAGCTTACGGCAGGGGAATGAAAAACTGTTTTTT
j_call: TRBJ2-2; d_call: TRBD2; v_call: TRBV27; cdr3_aa: CASSLAGGPAGELFF; cdr3_nt: TGTGCCAGCAGTTTAGCGGGGGGCCCTGCCGGGGAGCTGTTTTTT
j_call: TRBJ2-5; d_call: .; v_call: TRBV3-1/TRBV3-2; cdr3_aa: CASSQPIAGTQYF; cdr3_nt: TGTGCCAGCAGCCAACCAATCGCGGGGACCCAGTACTTC
j_call: TRBJ1-2; d_call: TRBD1; v_call: TRBV7-2; cdr3_aa: CASSPRQGAGGYTF; cdr3_nt: TGTGCCAGCAGCCCCAGACAGGGGGCGGGTGGCTACACCTTC
j_call: TRBJ2-3; d_call: .; v_call: TRBV5-1; cdr3_aa: CASSLGGGVTDTQYF; cdr3_nt: TGCGCCAGCAGCTTGGGTGGCGGGGTGACAGATACGCAGTATTTT
j_call: TRBJ1-1; d_call: .; v_call: TRBV5-1; cdr3_aa: CASSQRDSGMNTEAFF; cdr3_nt: TGCGCCAGCAGCCAACGGGACTCCGGGATGAACACTGAAGCTTTCTTT
j_call: TRBJ1-2; d_call: TRBD1; v_call: TRBV7-8; cdr3_aa: CASRAGGRSYGYTF; cdr3_nt: TGTGCCAGCAGGGCAGGGGGTCGTTCCTATGGCTACACCTTC
j_call: TRBJ2-1; d_call: TRBD2; v_call: TRBV10-3; cdr3_aa: CAISYGGISYNEQFF; cdr3_nt: TGTGCCATCAGTTACGGGGGGATCTCCTACAATGAGCAGTTCTTC
j_call: TRBJ1-2; d_call: TRBD1; v_call: TRBV19; cdr3_aa: CASSPQGDLDYGYTF; cdr3_nt: TGTGCCAGTAGTCCGCAGGGGGACCTTGACTATGGCTACACCTTC
j_call: TRBJ2-7; d_call: .; v_call: TRBV4-2; cdr3_aa: CASSQLRGRYEQYF; cdr3_nt: TGTGCCAGCAGCCAATTGCGGGGCCGATACGAGCAGTACTTC
j_call: TRBJ2-2; d_call: .; v_call: TRBV5-8; cdr3_aa: CASSLISGSDLAGELFF; cdr3_nt: TGTGCCAGCAGCTTGATCTCGGGATCCGACTTAGCCGGGGAGCTGTTTTTT
j_call: TRBJ1-2; d_call: .; v_call: TRBV25-1; cdr3_aa: CASAPPDRASYTF; cdr3_nt: TGTGCCAGCGCCCCTCCCGATAGAGCCAGCTACACCTTC
j_call: TRBJ1-2; d_call: .; v_call: TRBV30; cdr3_aa: CAEGQGRYGYTF; cdr3_nt: TGTGCCGAAGGGCAGGGTCGCTATGGCTACACCTTC
j_call: TRBJ2-3; d_call: TRBD2; v_call: TRBV7-2; cdr3_aa: CASSLSGLAPDTQYF; cdr3_nt: TGTGCCAGCAGCTTATCCGGACTAGCGCCAGATACGCAGTATTTT
j_call: TRBJ1-2; d_call: .; v_call: TRBV5-6; cdr3_aa: CASSFYQGGYTF; cdr3_nt: TGTGCCAGCAGCTTTTATCAGGGTGGCTACACCTTC
j_call: TRBJ1-5; d_call: .; v_call: TRBV27; cdr3_aa: CASRPGPRRDKGYQPQHF; cdr3_nt: TGTGCCAGCAGACCCGGCCCCCGCAGGGATAAGGGATACCAGCCCCAGCATTTT
j_call: TRBJ2-7; d_call: .; v_call: TRBV15; cdr3_aa: CATSREQGEWSEQYF; cdr3_nt: TGTGCCACCAGCAGGGAGCAGGGCGAATGGAGCGAGCAGTACTTC
j_call: TRBJ1-1; d_call: TRBD1; v_call: TRBV3-1/TRBV3-2; cdr3_aa: CASSFRTGRAFF; cdr3_nt: TGTGCCAGCAGCTTCCGGACAGGGAGAGCTTTCTTT
j_call: TRBJ1-1; d_call: .; v_call: TRBV5-1; cdr3_aa: CASSLVGVANTEAFF; cdr3_nt: TGCGCCAGCAGCTTGGTAGGGGTGGCTAACACTGAAGCTTTCTTT
j_call: TRBJ1-3; d_call: .; v_call: TRBV3-1/TRBV3-2; cdr3_aa: CASSQVSGNTIYF; cdr3_nt: TGTGCCAGCAGCCAAGTGAGTGGAAACACCATATATTTT
j_call: TRBJ2-1; d_call: TRBD2; v_call: TRBV4-2; cdr3_aa: CASSSPGLAEYNEQFF; cdr3_nt: TGTGCCAGCAGCTCCCCGGGACTAGCGGAATACAATGAGCAGTTCTTC